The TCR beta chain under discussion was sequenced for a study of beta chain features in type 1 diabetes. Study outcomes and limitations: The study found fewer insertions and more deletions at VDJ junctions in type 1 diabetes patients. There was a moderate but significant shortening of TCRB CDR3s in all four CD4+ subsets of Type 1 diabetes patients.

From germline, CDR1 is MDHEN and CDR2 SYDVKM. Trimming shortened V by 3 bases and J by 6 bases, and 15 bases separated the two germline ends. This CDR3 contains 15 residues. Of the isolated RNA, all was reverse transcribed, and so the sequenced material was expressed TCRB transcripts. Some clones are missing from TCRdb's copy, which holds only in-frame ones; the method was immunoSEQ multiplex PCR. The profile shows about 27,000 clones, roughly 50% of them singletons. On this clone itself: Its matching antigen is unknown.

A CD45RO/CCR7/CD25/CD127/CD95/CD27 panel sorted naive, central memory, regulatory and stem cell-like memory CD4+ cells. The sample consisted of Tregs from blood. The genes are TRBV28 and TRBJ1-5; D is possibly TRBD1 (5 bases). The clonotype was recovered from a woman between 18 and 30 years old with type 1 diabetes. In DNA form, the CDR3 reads TGTGCCAGCAGTTTTAAGGGAGGGGCTGGTCAGCCCCAGCATTTT. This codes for CASSFKGGAGQPQHF.